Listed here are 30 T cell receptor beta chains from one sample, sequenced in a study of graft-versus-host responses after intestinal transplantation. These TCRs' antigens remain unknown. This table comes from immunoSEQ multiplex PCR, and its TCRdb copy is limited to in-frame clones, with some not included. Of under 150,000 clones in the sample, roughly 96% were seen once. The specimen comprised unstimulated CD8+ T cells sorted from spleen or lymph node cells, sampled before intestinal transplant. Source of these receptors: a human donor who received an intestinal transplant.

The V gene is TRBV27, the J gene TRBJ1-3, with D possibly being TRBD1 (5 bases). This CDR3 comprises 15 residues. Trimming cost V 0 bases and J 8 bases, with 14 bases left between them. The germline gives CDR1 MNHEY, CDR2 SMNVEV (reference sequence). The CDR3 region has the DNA TGTGCCAGCAGTTTATCTGGGGGTCTCGGTCACACCATATATTTT. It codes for CASSLSGGLGHTIYF.

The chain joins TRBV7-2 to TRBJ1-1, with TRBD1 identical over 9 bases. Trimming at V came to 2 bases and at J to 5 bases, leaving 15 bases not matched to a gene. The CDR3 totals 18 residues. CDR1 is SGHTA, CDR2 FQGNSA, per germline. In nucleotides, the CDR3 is TGTGCCAGCAGCTTATTTTTTGGACAGGGGCCTTTGGGGACTGAAGCTTTCTTT. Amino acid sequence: CASSLFFGQGPLGTEAFF.

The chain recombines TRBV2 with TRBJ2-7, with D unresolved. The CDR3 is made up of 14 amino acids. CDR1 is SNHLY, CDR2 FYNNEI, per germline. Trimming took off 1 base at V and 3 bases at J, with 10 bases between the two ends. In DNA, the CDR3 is TGTGCCAGCAGTGAAGGGCTTTCGAGCTACGAGCAGTACTTC. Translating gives CASSEGLSSYEQYF.

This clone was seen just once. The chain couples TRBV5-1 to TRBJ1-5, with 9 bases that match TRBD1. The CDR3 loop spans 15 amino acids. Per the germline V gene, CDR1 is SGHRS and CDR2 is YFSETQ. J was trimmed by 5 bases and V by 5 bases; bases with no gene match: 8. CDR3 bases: TGCGCCAGCAGACTCGGACAGGGGACGGATCAGCCCCAGCATTTT. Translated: CASRLGQGTDQPQHF.

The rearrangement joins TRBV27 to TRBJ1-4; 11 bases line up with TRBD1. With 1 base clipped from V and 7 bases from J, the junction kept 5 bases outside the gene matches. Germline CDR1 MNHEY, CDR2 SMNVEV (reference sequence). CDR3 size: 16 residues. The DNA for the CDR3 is TGTGCCAGCAGTTTATTGCCGGGACAGGGGGTTGAAAAACTGTTTTTT. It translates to CASSLLPGQGVEKLFF. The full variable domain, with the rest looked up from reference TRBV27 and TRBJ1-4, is EAQVTQNPRYLITVTGKKLTVTCSQNMNHEYMSWYRQDPGLGLRQIYYSMNVEVTDKGDVPEGYKVSRKEKRNFPLILESPSPNQTSLYFCASSLLPGQGVEKLFFGSGTQLSVL.

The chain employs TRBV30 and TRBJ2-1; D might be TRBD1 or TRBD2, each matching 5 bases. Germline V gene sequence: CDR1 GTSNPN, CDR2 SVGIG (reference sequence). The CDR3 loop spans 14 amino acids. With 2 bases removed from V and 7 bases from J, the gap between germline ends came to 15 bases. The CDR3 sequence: CAWSRGGLGNEQFF. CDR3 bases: TGTGCCTGGAGTCGGGGCGGCCTCGGGAATGAGCAGTTCTTC.

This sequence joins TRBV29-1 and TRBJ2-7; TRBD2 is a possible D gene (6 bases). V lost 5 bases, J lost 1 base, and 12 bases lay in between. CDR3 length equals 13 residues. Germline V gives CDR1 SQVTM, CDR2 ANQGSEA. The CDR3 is CSVFYGSSYEQYF. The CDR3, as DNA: TGCAGCGTTTTTTACGGGAGTTCCTACGAGCAGTACTTC.

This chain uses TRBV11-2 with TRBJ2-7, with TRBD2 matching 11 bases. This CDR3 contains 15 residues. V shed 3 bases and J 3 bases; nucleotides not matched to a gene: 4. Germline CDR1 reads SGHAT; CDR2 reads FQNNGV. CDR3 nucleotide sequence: TGTGCCAGCAGCTTCGGGACTAGCGGACACTACGAGCAGTACTTC. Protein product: CASSFGTSGHYEQYF.

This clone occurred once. CDR3: CASSPRQGQGGETQYF. CDR3 DNA: TGCGCCAGCAGCCCACGCCAGGGACAGGGCGGAGAGACCCAGTACTTC. This sequence joins TRBV5-1 and TRBJ2-5, with 9 nucleotides matching TRBD1. The CDR3 contains 16 residues. Germline trimming cut 4 bases from V and 4 bases from J; bases unmatched to any gene: 11. Germline loops: CDR1 SGHRS, CDR2 YFSETQ.

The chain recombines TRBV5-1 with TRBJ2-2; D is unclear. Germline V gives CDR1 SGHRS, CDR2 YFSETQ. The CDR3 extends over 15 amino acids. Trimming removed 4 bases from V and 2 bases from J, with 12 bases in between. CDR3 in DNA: TGCGCCAGCAGCCTCGCGTCCACAAACACCGGGGAGCTGTTTTTT. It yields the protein CASSLASTNTGELFF.

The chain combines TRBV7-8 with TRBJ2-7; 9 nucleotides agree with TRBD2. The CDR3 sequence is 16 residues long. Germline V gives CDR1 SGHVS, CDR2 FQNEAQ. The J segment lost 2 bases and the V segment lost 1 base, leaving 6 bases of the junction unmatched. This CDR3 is CASSLDPTSGPYEQYF. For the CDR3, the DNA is TGTGCCAGCAGCTTAGACCCGACTAGCGGTCCCTACGAGCAGTACTTC.

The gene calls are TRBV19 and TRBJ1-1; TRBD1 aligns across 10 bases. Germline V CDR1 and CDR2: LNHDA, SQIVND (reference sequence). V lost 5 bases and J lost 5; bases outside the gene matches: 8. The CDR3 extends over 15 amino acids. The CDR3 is CASSAPGQGTTEAFF. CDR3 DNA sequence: TGTGCCAGTAGTGCACCGGGACAGGGGACTACTGAAGCTTTCTTT.

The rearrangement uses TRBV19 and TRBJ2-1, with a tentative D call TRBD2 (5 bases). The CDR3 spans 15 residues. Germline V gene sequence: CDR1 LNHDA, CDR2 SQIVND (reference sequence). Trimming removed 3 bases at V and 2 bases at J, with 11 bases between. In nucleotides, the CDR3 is TGTGCCAGTAGTATCTCCGGGGTCACCTACAATGAGCAGTTCTTC. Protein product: CASSISGVTYNEQFF.

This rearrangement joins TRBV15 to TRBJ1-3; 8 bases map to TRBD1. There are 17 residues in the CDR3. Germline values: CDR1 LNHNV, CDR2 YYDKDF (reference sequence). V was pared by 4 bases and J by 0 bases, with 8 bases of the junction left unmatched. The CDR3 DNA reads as TGTGCCACCAGCAAACCGACAGGGGAGAGCTCTGGAAACACCATATATTTT. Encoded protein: CATSKPTGESSGNTIYF.

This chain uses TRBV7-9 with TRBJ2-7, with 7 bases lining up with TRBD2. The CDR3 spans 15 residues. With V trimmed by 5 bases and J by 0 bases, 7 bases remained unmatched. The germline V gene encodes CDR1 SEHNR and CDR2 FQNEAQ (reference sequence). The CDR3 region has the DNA TGTGCCAGCAGCCAGGGCGGGAGTGCCTCCTACGAGCAGTACTTC. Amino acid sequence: CASSQGGSASYEQYF.

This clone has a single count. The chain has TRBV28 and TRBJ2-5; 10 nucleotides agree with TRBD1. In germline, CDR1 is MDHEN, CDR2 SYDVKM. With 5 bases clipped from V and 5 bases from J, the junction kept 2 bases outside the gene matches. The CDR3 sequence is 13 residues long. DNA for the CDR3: TGTGCCAGCAGTGAGGGACAGGGGGAGACCCAGTACTTC. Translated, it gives CASSEGQGETQYF.

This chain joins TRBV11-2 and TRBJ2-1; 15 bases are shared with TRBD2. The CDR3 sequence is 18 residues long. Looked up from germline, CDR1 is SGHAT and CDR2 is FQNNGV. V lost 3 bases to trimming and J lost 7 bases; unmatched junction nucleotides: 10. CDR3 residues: CASSFTGLAGGRRNEQFF. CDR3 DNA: TGTGCCAGCAGCTTCACCGGACTAGCGGGAGGGCGGCGGAATGAGCAGTTCTTC.

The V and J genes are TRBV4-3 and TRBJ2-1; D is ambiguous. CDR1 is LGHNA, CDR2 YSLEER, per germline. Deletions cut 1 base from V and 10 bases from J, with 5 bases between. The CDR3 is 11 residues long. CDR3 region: CASSQGVEQFF. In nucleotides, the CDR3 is TGCGCCAGCAGCCAAGGGGTAGAGCAGTTCTTC.

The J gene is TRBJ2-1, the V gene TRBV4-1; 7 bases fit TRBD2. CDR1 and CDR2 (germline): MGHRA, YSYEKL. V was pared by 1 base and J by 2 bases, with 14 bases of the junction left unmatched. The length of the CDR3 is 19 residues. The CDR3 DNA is TGCGCCAGCAGCCAAGCACCTCCCCGCGGGGGAGCCCCCTACAATGAGCAGTTCTTC. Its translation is CASSQAPPRGGAPYNEQFF.

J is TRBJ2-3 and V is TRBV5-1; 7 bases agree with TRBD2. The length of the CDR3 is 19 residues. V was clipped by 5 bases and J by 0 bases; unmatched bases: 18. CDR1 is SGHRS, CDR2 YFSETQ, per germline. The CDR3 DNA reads TGCGCCAGCAGTTTAACCCACCCTTTTCGGGAGGCAAGCACAGATACGCAGTATTTT. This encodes CASSLTHPFREASTDTQYF.

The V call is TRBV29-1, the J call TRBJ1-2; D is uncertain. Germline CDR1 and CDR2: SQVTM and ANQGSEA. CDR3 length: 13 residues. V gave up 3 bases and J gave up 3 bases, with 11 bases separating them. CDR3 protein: CSVDFRQDYGYTF. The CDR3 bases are TGCAGCGTTGATTTTAGGCAGGACTATGGCTACACCTTC.

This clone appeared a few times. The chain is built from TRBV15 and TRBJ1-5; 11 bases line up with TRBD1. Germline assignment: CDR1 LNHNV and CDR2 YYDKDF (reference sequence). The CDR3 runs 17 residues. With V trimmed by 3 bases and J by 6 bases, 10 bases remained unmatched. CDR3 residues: CATSRPGQGVVSQPQHF. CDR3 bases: TGTGCCACCAGCAGGCCGGGACAGGGGGTAGTTAGTCAGCCCCAGCATTTT.

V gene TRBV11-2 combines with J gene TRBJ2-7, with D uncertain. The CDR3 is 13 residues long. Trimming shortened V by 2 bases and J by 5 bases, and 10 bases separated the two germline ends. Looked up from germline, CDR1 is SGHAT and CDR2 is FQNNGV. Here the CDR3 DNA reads TGTGCCAGCAGCTTATCCCCGACCGACGAGCAGTACTTC. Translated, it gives CASSLSPTDEQYF.

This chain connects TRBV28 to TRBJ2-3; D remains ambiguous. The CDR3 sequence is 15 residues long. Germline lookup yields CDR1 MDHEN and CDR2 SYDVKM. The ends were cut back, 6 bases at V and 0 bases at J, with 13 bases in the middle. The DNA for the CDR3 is TGTGCCAGCAGCCTGGTCACAACTAGCACAGATACGCAGTATTTT. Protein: CASSLVTTSTDTQYF.

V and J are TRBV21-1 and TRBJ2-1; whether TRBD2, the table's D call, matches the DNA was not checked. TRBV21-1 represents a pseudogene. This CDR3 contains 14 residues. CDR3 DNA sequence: TGTGCCAGCAGCAAATCACTAGCGAACAATGAGCAGTTCTTC. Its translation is CASSKSLANNEQFF.

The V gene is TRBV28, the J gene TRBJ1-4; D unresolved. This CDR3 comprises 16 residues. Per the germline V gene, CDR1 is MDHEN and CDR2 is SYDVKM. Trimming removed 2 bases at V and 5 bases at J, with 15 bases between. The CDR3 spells CASSLIARVGNEKLFF. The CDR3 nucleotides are TGTGCCAGCAGTTTAATCGCTCGGGTCGGGAATGAAAAACTGTTTTTT. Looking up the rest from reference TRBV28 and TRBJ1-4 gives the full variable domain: DVKVTQSSRYLVKRTGEKVFLECVQDMDHENMFWYRQDPGLGLRLIYFSYDVKMKEKGDIPEGYSVSREKKERFSLILESASTNQTSMYLCASSLIARVGNEKLFFGSGTQLSVL.

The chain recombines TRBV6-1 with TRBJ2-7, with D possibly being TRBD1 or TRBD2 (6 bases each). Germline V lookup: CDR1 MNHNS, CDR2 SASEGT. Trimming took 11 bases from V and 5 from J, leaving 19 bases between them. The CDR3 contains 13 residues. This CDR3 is CAGQGGPGDEQYF. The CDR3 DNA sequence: TGTGCCGGACAAGGGGGGCCGGGGGACGAGCAGTACTTC.

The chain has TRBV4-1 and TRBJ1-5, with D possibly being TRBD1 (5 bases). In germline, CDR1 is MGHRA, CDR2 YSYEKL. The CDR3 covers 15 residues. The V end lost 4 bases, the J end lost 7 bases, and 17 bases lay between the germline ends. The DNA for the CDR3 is TGCGCCAGCAGCCTCGGGGGAGGGGCTAGGCAGCCCCAGCATTTT. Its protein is CASSLGGGARQPQHF.

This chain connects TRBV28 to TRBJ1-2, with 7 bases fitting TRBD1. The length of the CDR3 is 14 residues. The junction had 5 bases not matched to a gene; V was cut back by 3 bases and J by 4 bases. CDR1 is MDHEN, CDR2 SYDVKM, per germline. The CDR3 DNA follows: TGTGCCAGCAGTTTCGAGGGGGCAGGCTATGGCTACACCTTC. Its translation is CASSFEGAGYGYTF.

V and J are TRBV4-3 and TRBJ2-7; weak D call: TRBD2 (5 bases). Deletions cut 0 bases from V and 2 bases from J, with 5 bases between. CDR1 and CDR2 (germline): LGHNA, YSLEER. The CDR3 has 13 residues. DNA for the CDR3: TGCGCCAGCAGCCAAGAGGGAGCCTACGAGCAGTACTTC. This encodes CASSQEGAYEQYF.